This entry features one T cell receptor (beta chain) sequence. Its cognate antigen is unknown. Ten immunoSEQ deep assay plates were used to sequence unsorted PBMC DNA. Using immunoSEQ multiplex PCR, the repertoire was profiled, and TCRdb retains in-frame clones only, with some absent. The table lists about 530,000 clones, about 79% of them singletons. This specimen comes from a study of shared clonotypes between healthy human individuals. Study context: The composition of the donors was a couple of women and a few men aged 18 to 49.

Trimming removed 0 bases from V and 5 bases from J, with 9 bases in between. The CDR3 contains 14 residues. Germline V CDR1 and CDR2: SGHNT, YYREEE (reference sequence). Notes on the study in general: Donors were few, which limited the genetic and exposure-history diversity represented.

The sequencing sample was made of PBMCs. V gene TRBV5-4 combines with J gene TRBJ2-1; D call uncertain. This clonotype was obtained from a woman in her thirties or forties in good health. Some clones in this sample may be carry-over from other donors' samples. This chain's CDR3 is CASSLGSTHNEQFF. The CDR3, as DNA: TGTGCCAGCAGCTTGGGGTCGACACACAATGAGCAGTTCTTC. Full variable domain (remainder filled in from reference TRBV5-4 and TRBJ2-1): ETGVTQSPTHLIKTRGQQVTLRCSSQSGHNTVSWYQQALGQGPQFIFQYYREEENGRGNFPPRFSGLQFPNYSSELNVNALELDDSALYLCASSLGSTHNEQFFGPGTRLTVL.